What follows are 19 T cell receptor beta chains derived from one specimen sequenced in a study of blood T cell repertoires in COVID-19. Here immunoSEQ multiplex PCR was the method, and the copy in TCRdb shows in-frame clones only, minus some. The table shows around 200,000 clones, with about 85% occurring only once. The sample was peripheral blood. The source of these receptors is a person aged 65 to 79 with COVID-19, enrolled during active disease.

J is TRBJ2-7 and V is TRBV5-1, with no clear D. In germline, CDR1 is SGHRS, CDR2 YFSETQ. The CDR3 covers 14 residues. Trimming stripped 1 base from V and 3 bases from J, with 11 bases between. Here the CDR3 DNA reads TGCGCCAGCAGCTTGTCTGGCCCTTACTACGAGCAGTACTTC. This codes for CASSLSGPYYEQYF.

The chain employs TRBV5-1 and TRBJ2-1; D unclear. In germline, CDR1 is SGHRS, CDR2 YFSETQ. V was clipped by 0 bases and J by 8 bases, with 12 bases between them. CDR3 length: 14 residues. The CDR3: CASSLDLGSDEQFF. The DNA of the CDR3 is TGCGCCAGCAGCTTGGACCTAGGTTCGGATGAGCAGTTCTTC.

The rearrangement joins TRBV18 to TRBJ1-1; TRBD1 is a possible D gene (5 bases). This CDR3 has 15 amino acids. V lost 2 bases and J lost 1, with 11 bases in between. Germline values: CDR1 KGHSH, CDR2 LQKENI. CDR3 region: CASSPGAGQNTEAFF. The CDR3 nucleotides read TGTGCCAGCTCACCAGGGGCGGGGCAGAACACTGAAGCTTTCTTT.

The sample holds one count of this clone. V and J are TRBV30 and TRBJ2-1; D unresolved. The V gene lost 2 bases and the J gene lost 10 bases, with 12 bases spanning the gap. Germline CDR1 and CDR2: GTSNPN and SVGIG (reference sequence). This CDR3 has 12 residues. CDR3 nucleotide sequence: TGTGCCTGGAGTAGGCAGGTCAAAGAGCAGTTCTTC. This sequence encodes CAWSRQVKEQFF.

This sequence joins TRBV2 and TRBJ2-4; 7 bases are shared with TRBD2. Germline loops: CDR1 SNHLY, CDR2 FYNNEI. With 4 bases clipped from V and 7 bases from J, the junction kept 4 bases outside the gene matches. The CDR3 spans 13 residues. CDR3 nucleotide sequence: TGTGCCAGCAGTGCCGCGGGAGCGAACATTCAGTACTTC. It yields the protein CASSAAGANIQYF.

The rearrangement links TRBV16 to TRBJ1-4; the D gene is possibly TRBD1 (5 bases). V dropped 2 bases and J dropped 8 bases, with 9 bases sitting between them. The CDR3 runs to 13 residues. Germline CDR1 reads KGHSY; CDR2 reads FQNENV. The CDR3: CASSQNRQEKLFF. The CDR3 DNA follows: TGTGCCAGCAGCCAAAACAGGCAGGAAAAACTGTTTTTT. The entire variable domain, with the rest obtained from reference TRBV16 and TRBJ1-4, is as follows: GEEVAQTPKHLVRGEGQKAKLYCAPIKGHSYVFWYQQVLKNEFKFLISFQNENVFDETGMPKERFSAKCLPNSPCSLEIQATKLEDSAVYFCASSQNRQEKLFFGSGTQLSVL.

As concerns this clone: Additional DNA sequences in this sample encode the identical CDR3. This rearrangement joins TRBV14 to TRBJ2-5; D is unclear. Deletions cut 1 base from V and 5 bases from J, with 5 bases between. This CDR3 has 12 residues. Germline values: CDR1 SGHDN, CDR2 FVKESK. CDR3 sequence (DNA): TGTGCCAGCAGCCAAGTTCGGGAGACCCAGTACTTC. This sequence encodes CASSQVRETQYF. The variable domain in full, with the rest retrieved from reference TRBV14 and TRBJ2-5, is EAGVTQFPSHSVIEKGQTVTLRCDPISGHDNLYWYRRVMGKEIKFLLHFVKESKQDESGMPNNRFLAERTGGTYSTLKVQPAELEDSGVYFCASSQVRETQYFGPGTRLLVL.

The V gene is TRBV3-1 (or the pseudogene TRBV3-2), the J gene TRBJ1-2, with TRBD1 matching over 7 bases. Germline-derived CDR1 and CDR2 are LGHDT and YNNKEL (reference sequence). The CDR3 covers 13 residues. The V segment lost 4 bases and the J segment 4 bases; nucleotides outside the gene matches: 3. The CDR3 loop is CASSLAGGYGYTF. CDR3 in DNA: TGTGCCAGCAGCCTCGCAGGGGGCTATGGCTACACCTTC.

V is TRBV7-2 and J is TRBJ1-1, with 10 bases that match TRBD1. V lost 5 bases and J lost 5; bases outside the gene matches: 8. CDR1 and CDR2 (germline): SGHTA, FQGNSA. This CDR3 spans 15 amino acids. In nucleotides, the CDR3 is TGTGCCAGCAGCCTCAGCGGACAGGGGGGGACTGAAGCTTTCTTT. Its translation: CASSLSGQGGTEAFF.

The chain links TRBV4-3 to TRBJ1-5; 8 bases are shared with TRBD1. The CDR3 has 15 amino acids. CDR1 and CDR2 (germline): LGHNA, YSLEER. With V trimmed by 3 bases and J by 7 bases, 8 bases remained unmatched. In DNA form, the CDR3 reads TGCGCCAGCAGCCAGCAGACAGGGGAAGGGCAGCCCCAGCATTTT. Translation gives CASSQQTGEGQPQHF.

This chain uses TRBV7-2 with TRBJ1-2; no definite D call. The CDR3 has 14 amino acids. Trimming took 1 base from V and 4 from J, leaving 10 bases between them. In germline, CDR1 is SGHTA, CDR2 FQGNSA. CDR3 bases: TGTGCCAGCAGCTTAGATCGCACAGTCTATGGCTACACCTTC. Protein: CASSLDRTVYGYTF.

This chain connects TRBV6-5 to TRBJ2-4; D ambiguous. V was shortened by 4 bases and J by 0 bases, with 7 bases between the two germline ends. The CDR3 length is 14 residues. CDR1 MNHEY and CDR2 SVGAGI come from the germline V gene. The CDR3 spells CASSSPLAKNIQYF. For the CDR3, the DNA is TGTGCCAGCAGTTCCCCTCTAGCCAAAAACATTCAGTACTTC.

The chain joins TRBV27 to TRBJ1-3, with D possibly matching TRBD1 (5 bases). The germline CDR1 and CDR2 sequences are MNHEY and SMNVEV (reference sequence). V shed 5 bases and J shed 0 bases, with 14 bases lying between them. The CDR3 runs 16 residues. CDR3 loop: CASSPRRQTSGNTIYF. Written as DNA, the CDR3 is TGTGCCAGCAGTCCAAGACGACAGACCTCTGGAAACACCATATATTTT.

The chain employs TRBV11-2 and TRBJ2-2; the D gene is possibly TRBD2 (6 bases). The CDR3 loop spans 16 amino acids. Trimming pared 0 bases from V and 3 bases from J, leaving 11 bases between. Germline V gene lookup returns CDR1 SGHAT and CDR2 FQNNGV. As DNA, the CDR3 is TGTGCCAGCAGCTTAGATAGCGGAGGCCACACCGGGGAGCTGTTTTTT. This codes for CASSLDSGGHTGELFF.

The chain couples TRBV9 to TRBJ2-1, with 7 bases that match TRBD2. The CDR3 covers 14 residues. CDR1 is SGDLS, CDR2 YYNGEE, per germline. The ends lost 4 bases at V and 9 bases at J; junction bases unmatched: 10. In DNA, the CDR3 is TGTGCCAGCAGCTCCGGGGGAGCGGGGTTTGAGCAGTTCTTC. Translation: CASSSGGAGFEQFF.

The V and J genes are TRBV24-1 and TRBJ2-3; 9 bases map to TRBD2. V was pared by 0 bases and J by 2 bases, with 5 bases of the junction left unmatched. Looked up from germline, CDR1 is KGHDR and CDR2 is SFDVKD. CDR3 size: 17 residues. The chain's CDR3 is CATSDLSLAGVTDTQYF. DNA for the CDR3: TGTGCCACCAGTGATTTGTCCTTAGCGGGGGTCACAGATACGCAGTATTTT.

This clone was picked up one time. The rearrangement uses TRBV30 and TRBJ2-7, with TRBD2 matching over 11 bases. The germline gives CDR1 GTSNPN, CDR2 SVGIG (reference sequence). The CDR3 has 14 residues. V gave up 4 bases and J gave up 3 bases; unmatched junction bases: 5. The CDR3 sequence: CAWTPLAGGYEQYF. DNA of the CDR3: TGTGCCTGGACCCCTCTAGCGGGAGGCTACGAGCAGTACTTC. Drawing the rest from reference TRBV30 and TRBJ2-7, the complete variable domain is SQTIHQWPATLVQPVGSPLSLECTVEGTSNPNLYWYRQAAGRGLQLLFYSVGIGQISSEVPQNLSASRPQDRQFILSSKKLLLSDSGFYLCAWTPLAGGYEQYFGPGTRLTVT.

The genes are TRBV27 and TRBJ1-2; the D gene is possibly TRBD1 (6 bases). Germline loops: CDR1 MNHEY, CDR2 SMNVEV (reference sequence). The CDR3 contains 14 residues. Trimming took off 1 base at V and 8 bases at J, with 14 bases between the two ends. CDR3 in DNA: TGTGCCAGCAGTTTATTTCAGGGGAGAAGGGGCTACACCTTC. It encodes CASSLFQGRRGYTF.

The chain joins TRBV6-4 to TRBJ2-1; 7 nucleotides line up with TRBD1. The CDR3 runs 16 residues. Germline CDR1 MRHNA, CDR2 SNTAGT. The junction had 9 bases not matched to a gene; V was cut back by 6 bases and J by 1 base. The DNA for the CDR3 is TGTGCCAGCAGCGTAGACAGGGTGGGGTCCTACAATGAGCAGTTCTTC. Translated, it gives CASSVDRVGSYNEQFF.